This T cell receptor beta chain was profiled in a study of blood T cell repertoires in COVID-19. Study-level background: Specimens from acute and convalescent COVID-19 originated in the United States, Italy and Spain.

This clone came up a few times. The CDR3 contains 12 residues. CDR1 and CDR2 (germline): GTSNPN, SVGIG (reference sequence). Trimming took 0 bases from V and 3 from J, leaving 5 bases between them. Under the authors' procedure: The authors estimated nucleated cell counts from reference gene primer amplification. The assay was immunoSEQ multiplex PCR, and TCRdb's table has in-frame clones only and misses some. The V and J calls and the clone size are those of that table, but D and trimming were determined from the DNA. The data contain fewer than 200,000 clones, 70% to 90% of them singletons. What was sequenced was peripheral blood. J is TRBJ1-1 and V is TRBV30; D remains unclear. The TCR comes from a man aged 35-49 years with active or convalescent COVID-19. CDR3 sequence (DNA): TGTGCCTGGAGTGTATATGACACTGAAGCTTTCTTT. Translated: CAWSVYDTEAFF.